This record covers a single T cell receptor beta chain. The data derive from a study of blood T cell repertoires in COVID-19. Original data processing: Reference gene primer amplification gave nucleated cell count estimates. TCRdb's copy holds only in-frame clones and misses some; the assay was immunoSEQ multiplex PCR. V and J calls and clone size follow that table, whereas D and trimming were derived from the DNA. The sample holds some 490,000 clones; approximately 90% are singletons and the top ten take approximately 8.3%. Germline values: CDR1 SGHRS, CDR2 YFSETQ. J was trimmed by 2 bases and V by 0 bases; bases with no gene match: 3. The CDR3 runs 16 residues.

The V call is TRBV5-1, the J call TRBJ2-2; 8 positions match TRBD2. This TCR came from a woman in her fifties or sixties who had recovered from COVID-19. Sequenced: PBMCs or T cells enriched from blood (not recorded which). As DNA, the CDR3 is TGCGCCAGCAGCTTGGGGACTAGCTCAAACACCGGGGAGCTGTTTTTT. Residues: CASSLGTSSNTGELFF.